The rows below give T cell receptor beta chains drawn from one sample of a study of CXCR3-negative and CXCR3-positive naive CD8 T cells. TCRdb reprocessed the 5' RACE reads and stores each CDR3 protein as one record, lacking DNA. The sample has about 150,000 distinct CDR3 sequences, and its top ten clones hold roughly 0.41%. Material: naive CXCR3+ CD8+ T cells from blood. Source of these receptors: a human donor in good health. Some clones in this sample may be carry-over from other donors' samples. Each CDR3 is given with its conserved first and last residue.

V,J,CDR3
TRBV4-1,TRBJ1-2,CASSQPGQETFYGYTF
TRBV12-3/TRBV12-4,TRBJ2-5,CASSNGLAGAETQYF
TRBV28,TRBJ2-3,CASREHREIPDTQYF
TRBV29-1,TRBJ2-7,CSVYPGQRYEQYF
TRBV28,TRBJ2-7,CASSPERESDEQYF
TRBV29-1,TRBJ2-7,CSVGGGQAGYEQYF
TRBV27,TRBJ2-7,CASSFGQGYEQYF
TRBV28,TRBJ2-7,CASSLDGNYEQYF
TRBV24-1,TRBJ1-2,CATSVLCLQVLSYGYTF
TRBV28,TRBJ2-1,CASSLQGLTYNEQFF
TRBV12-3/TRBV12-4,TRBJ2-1,CASNNGLGLYNEQFF
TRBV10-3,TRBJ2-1,CAISESRDRGDEQFF
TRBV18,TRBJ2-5,CASSRPTGQETQYF
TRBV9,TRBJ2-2,CASSGSQGGELFF
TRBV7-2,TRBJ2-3,CASSLAPGLAGYTDTQYF
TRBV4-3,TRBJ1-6,CASSQDAGPTYNSPLHF
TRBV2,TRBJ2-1,CASSEIPSGYEQFF
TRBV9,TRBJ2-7,CASSVQPMYEQYF
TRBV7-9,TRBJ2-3,CASSSGWGDTDTQYF
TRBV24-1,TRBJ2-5,CATSDALAGGQETQYF
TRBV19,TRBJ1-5,CASSNRQGAYQPQHF
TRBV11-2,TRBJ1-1,CASSYHTGGNTEAFF
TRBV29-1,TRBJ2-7,CSVEGGRPFEQYF